This T cell receptor (beta chain) was identified in a study of T cell responses to AZD1222 COVID-19 vaccine (dated by TCRdb to the early 2020s). About the investigation overall: AZD1222 recipients whose second dose came at about 4 weeks and those whose second dose came at about 12 weeks were combined into one group, since spike-specific TCR depth and breadth did not differ between the two schedules. A total of 240 or so trial participants underwent TCR sequencing, of whom about 200 had received two doses of AZD1222 and about 25 had received two doses of the MenACWY control vaccine. Trial participants were enrolled into age subgroups of 18-55, 56-69 and 70-plus years, which contained approximately 150, 30 and 60 TCR-sequenced participants, respectively.

Reading from cysteine to phenylalanine, the CDR3 counts 12 amino acids. Only the CDR3 region is kept as DNA, spanning 36 bases read in frame from base 1. CDR1 and CDR2 are read off the germline V gene (reference sequence) as LNHNV and YYDKDF. Relative to germline, V is 4 bases shorter and J is 1 base shorter, with 4 bases between their ends. As regards this clone: The antigen it binds to is not known. Within one base of it there is no much larger clone, and no base qualities were kept.

The meaning of the sample's time point label: baseline before first vaccination. The vaccinee samples were drawn from two UK trials, COV001 and COV002, one of which was a single-blind randomized controlled phase 2/3 trial testing AZD1222 (ChAdOx1 nCoV-19) in healthy adults. For TCRbeta chain sequencing, PBMC samples were collected from trial participants at day 0 and at day 28 after the second dose. The CDR3 regions of human TCRbeta chains were analyzed by immunosequencing. The paper's processing steps were these. Repertoire TCRs were checked for matches against a reference library of SARS-CoV-2-specific TCRs that had been generated using the MIRA antigen-specificity platform. Breadth was defined as the fraction of unique TCRs that were SARS-CoV-2-associated. Depth was defined as the fraction of total T cells that were SARS-CoV-2-associated. Using the MIRA data, each spike-specific TCR was assigned both to the spike region to which the TCR was reactive and to a CD4 or CD8 class. Log10-transformed breadth and depth values were compared by one-way ANOVA with Sidak's multiple comparisons tests. TCRdb re-hosts the immuneACCESS table, in-frame sequences only. Its copies lack some clones; in the studies checked, an unresolved V gene accounts for under half of them, and the cause for the rest is not known. V, J and clone size are taken as reported in that table, and D and trimming were inferred from the DNA itself. In this sample the table shows 200,000 or so clones, approximately 92% of which occur a single time. The ten top clones hold around 9.3% of the sample.

Points the paper makes about the study in general: Vaccine-associated CD4 TCRs spanned the whole spike protein, with dominant responses in regions 160-218 and 743-854. Reportedly, almost half of the unique spike-specific TCRs recognized epitopes lying outside the regions that are mutated in the B.1.351 and B.1.1.7 variants. After two AZD1222 doses, both the breadth and the depth of spike-specific TCRs were significantly higher than at day 0 and than in MenACWY recipients. Participants were mostly white British and included more females than males, and it was suggested by the authors that clonal diversity may have been underestimated. No day 14 peak-response samples were available, so repertoires were characterized only after the peak T cell response. The 56-69-year group was small, and its depth increase did not reach significance, likely because of low power. Conclusions about previously exposed vaccinees are limited, since just five to seven AZD1222 recipients were seropositive for SARS-CoV-2 at baseline.

The chain is assembled from TRBV15 and TRBJ2-5; the D gene cannot be resolved reliably. Specimen: peripheral blood, collected on day 0 of AZD1222 vaccination. This TCR was recovered from an adult in good health. The nucleotide sequence reads as follows: TGTGCCACCAGCACCAGCCAAGAGACCCAGTACTTC. It translates to CATSTSQETQYF.